This entry lists 7 T cell receptor beta chains sequenced from one sample in a study of beta chain features in type 1 diabetes. As every portion of the isolated RNA was reverse transcribed, the sequencing read expressed TCRB transcripts. The table came from immunoSEQ multiplex PCR; TCRdb's copy has only in-frame clones and leaves some out. Of some 410,000 clones listed, around 13% are singletons. Sequenced: naive CD4+ T cells from blood. Source of these receptors: a man under 40 in good health.

Only a few counts were recorded for this clone. J is TRBJ2-2 and V is TRBV7-3, with 8 positions matching TRBD1. Germline V gives CDR1 SGHTA, CDR2 FQGTGA. The CDR3 extends over 16 amino acids. Unmatched junction bases numbered 12, after V lost 5 bases and J lost 7 bases. The CDR3 here is CASSPGGSSSFGELFF. The DNA for the CDR3 is TGTGCCAGCAGCCCAGGGGGCTCGTCTTCTTTCGGGGAGCTGTTTTTT.

V is TRBV4-2 and J is TRBJ1-5; TRBD1 matches 7 bases. The V gene's germline CDR1 is LGHNA and CDR2 YNFKEQ. With V trimmed by 0 bases and J by 16 bases, 6 bases remained unmatched. The CDR3 sequence is 12 residues long. CDR3 residues: CASSQDGTALHF. CDR3 coding DNA: TGTGCCAGCAGCCAAGACGGGACAGCACTCCATTTT.

The rearrangement links TRBV7-9 to TRBJ1-4; the D is unclear. V lost 2 bases to trimming and J lost 0 bases, with 4 bases between them. Germline-derived CDR1 and CDR2 are SEHNR and FQNEAQ (reference sequence). The CDR3 extends over 14 amino acids. The CDR3 bases are TGTGCCAGCAGCTTAAGGGCAACTAATGAAAAACTGTTTTTT. Residues: CASSLRATNEKLFF.

This sequence joins TRBV5-8 and TRBJ2-1; D not certain. Germline V CDR1 and CDR2: SGHTS, YDEGEE. This CDR3 region has 13 residues. Trimming shortened V by 0 bases and J by 5 bases, and 6 bases separated the two germline ends. The CDR3 loop reads CASSLVWDNEQFF. DNA for the CDR3: TGTGCCAGCAGCTTGGTGTGGGACAATGAGCAGTTCTTC. The full variable domain, rest sourced from reference TRBV5-8 and TRBJ2-1, is EAGVTQSPTHLIKTRGQQATLRCSPISGHTSVYWYQQALGLGLQFLLWYDEGEERNRGNFPPRFSGRQFPNYSSELNVNALELEDSALYLCASSLVWDNEQFFGPGTRLTVL.

The chain employs TRBV25-1 and TRBJ1-5; 12 bases are shared with TRBD1. With 4 bases clipped from V and 2 bases from J, the junction kept 3 bases outside the gene matches. The germline CDR1 and CDR2 sequences are MGHDK and SYGVNS. CDR3 length: 16 amino acids. This chain's CDR3 is CASSGDRGLGNQPQHF. The CDR3 DNA sequence: TGTGCCAGCAGTGGGGACAGGGGGCTGGGCAATCAGCCCCAGCATTTT.

V usage is TRBV4-1 and J usage is TRBJ1-6, with 7 bases lining up with TRBD1. V gave up 4 bases and J gave up 5 bases; unmatched junction bases: 5. The CDR3 sequence is 15 residues long. CDR1 and CDR2 (germline): MGHRA, YSYEKL. CDR3 loop: CASSLDRAHNSPLHF. CDR3 nucleotides: TGCGCCAGCAGCCTTGACAGGGCCCATAATTCACCCCTCCACTTT.

The rearrangement joins TRBV7-9 to TRBJ1-1; unclear D gene. Germline V gives CDR1 SEHNR, CDR2 FQNEAQ (reference sequence). With 2 bases removed from V and 0 bases from J, the gap between germline ends came to 1 base. The CDR3 is made up of 12 amino acids. CDR3 sequence: CASSLLNTEAFF. CDR3 in DNA: TGTGCCAGCAGCTTATTGAACACTGAAGCTTTCTTT.